The clone carrying this T cell receptor (beta chain) was picked up a small number of times. What it recognizes is unknown. This CDR3 has 13 amino acids. From germline, CDR1 is MGHDK and CDR2 SYGVNS. The V end was cut by 3 bases, the J end by 3 bases, with 6 bases between. TCRdb re-called the PCR reads with MiXCR. This sample has fewer than 9,000 clones, with around 38% found just once. The sample is drawn from a study of metastatic and nonmetastatic thyroid tumors. Study-level background: Thyroid patients, malignant and benign, had repertoires compared across blood and tumor or nodule tissue. Study results and limitations: Significantly greater TCR beta diversity was reportedly found in malignant thyroid tumors than in benign nodules (in blood and tumor).

No patient had received any treatment before thyroid surgery. The chain couples TRBV25-1 to TRBJ2-1; D unresolved. Input material: tumor tissue. The receptor comes from a female donor with papillary thyroid cancer or a benign thyroid nodule (not recorded which). Some clones in this sample may be carry-over from other donors' samples. CDR3 region: CASSDSDYNEQFF. CDR3 nucleotides: TGTGCCAGCAGTGACTCCGACTACAATGAGCAGTTCTTC.